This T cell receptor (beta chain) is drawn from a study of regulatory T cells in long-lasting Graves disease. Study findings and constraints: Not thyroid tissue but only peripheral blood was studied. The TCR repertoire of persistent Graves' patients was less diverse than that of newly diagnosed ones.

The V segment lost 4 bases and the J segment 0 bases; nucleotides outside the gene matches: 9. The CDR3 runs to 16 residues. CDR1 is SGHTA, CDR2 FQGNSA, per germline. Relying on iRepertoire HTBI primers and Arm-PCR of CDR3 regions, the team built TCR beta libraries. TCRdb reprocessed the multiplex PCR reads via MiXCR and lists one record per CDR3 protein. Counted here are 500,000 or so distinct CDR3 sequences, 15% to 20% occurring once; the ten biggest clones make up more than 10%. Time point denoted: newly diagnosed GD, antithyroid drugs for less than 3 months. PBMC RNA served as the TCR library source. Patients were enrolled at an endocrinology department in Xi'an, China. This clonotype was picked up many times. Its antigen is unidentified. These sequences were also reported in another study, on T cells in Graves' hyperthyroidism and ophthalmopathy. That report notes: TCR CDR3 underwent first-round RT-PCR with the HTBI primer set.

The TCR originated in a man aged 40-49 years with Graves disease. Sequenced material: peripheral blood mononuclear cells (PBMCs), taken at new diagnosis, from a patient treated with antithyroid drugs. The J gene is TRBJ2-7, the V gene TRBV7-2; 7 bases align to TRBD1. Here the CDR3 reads CASSYAGQVFSYEQYF. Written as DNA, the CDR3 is TGTGCCAGCAGCTACGCCGGACAGGTTTTCTCCTACGAGCAGTACTTC.